The source of this T cell receptor (beta chain) is a study of Tregs in tolerant kidney transplant recipients. Study as a whole: Sorting of CD4+CD25+CD127- cells followed approximately three-day belatacept mixed lymphocyte reactions, sometimes with roughly five-day graft donor restimulation. Sorting used antibodies to exclude donor cells.

Profiled with immunoSEQ multiplex PCR; TCRdb holds only in-frame clones, not every one. This table has just under 20,000 clones, approximately 65% appearing once. To note about this clone: The antigen is undetermined.

Input material: Tregs from blood cultured with allogeneic cells. The receptor's source is a human donor in good health.

The CDR3 is CASSSHGQPQHF. The CDR3 region has the DNA TGTGCCAGCAGCTCCCACGGTCAGCCCCAGCATTTT. This chain joins TRBV7-8 and TRBJ1-5; D ambiguous. The germline V gene has CDR1 SGHVS and CDR2 FQNEAQ. This CDR3 has 12 residues. V shed 4 bases and J shed 6 bases, with 7 bases lying between them.